Below are 26 T cell receptor beta chains sequenced from a single sample in a study of radiotherapy plus CTLA-4 blockade in lung cancer. Using immunoSEQ multiplex PCR, the repertoire was profiled, and TCRdb retains in-frame clones only, with some absent. The table includes 90,000 to 130,000 clones, approximately 80% detected once. The sample consisted of peripheral blood, taken from a patient treated with radiotherapy plus ipilimumab. The receptors were sampled from a human donor with non-small cell lung cancer that progressed on radiotherapy plus ipilimumab. Some clones in this sample may be carry-over from other donors' samples.

This clone was detected only once. The chain uses TRBV18 and TRBJ2-3, with 8 bases that match TRBD2. Germline V CDR1 and CDR2: KGHSH, LQKENI. CDR3 length: 16 amino acids. J gave up 0 bases and V 4 bases, and 6 bases lay outside the gene matches. The CDR3 spells CASSLNGGASTDTQYF. CDR3 nucleotide sequence: TGTGCCAGCTCACTCAACGGGGGGGCTAGCACAGATACGCAGTATTTT.

The J gene is TRBJ1-2, the V gene TRBV29-1, with 7 bases matching TRBD1. Germline V gene sequence: CDR1 SQVTM, CDR2 ANQGSEA. The CDR3 contains 13 residues. The V segment lost 7 bases and the J segment 2 bases; nucleotides outside the gene matches: 7. CDR3 residues: CSARQGRNYGYTF. The CDR3 nucleotides are TGCAGCGCCCGACAGGGCCGGAACTATGGCTACACCTTC.

J is TRBJ2-7 and V is TRBV4-3; 8 bases map to TRBD1. Germline CDR1 and CDR2: LGHNA and YSLEER. The CDR3 is made up of 14 amino acids. V was pared by 5 bases and J by 3 bases, with 6 bases of the junction left unmatched. CDR3 residues: CASSYRQGIYEQYF. CDR3 DNA: TGCGCCAGCAGCTATAGACAGGGGATCTACGAGCAGTACTTC.

This chain links TRBV7-3 with TRBJ2-1; 10 nucleotides agree with TRBD2. This CDR3 has 15 residues. CDR1 is SGHTA and CDR2 is FQGTGA in the germline V gene. V trimming: 4 bases; J trimming: 6 bases; junction bases outside the gene matches: 6. DNA for the CDR3: TGTGCCAGCAGCTCCCCGGGGACTAGCGTCAATGAGCAGTTCTTC. Amino acids: CASSSPGTSVNEQFF.

This rearrangement joins TRBV7-8 to TRBJ1-2; 9 bases map to TRBD1. The CDR3 extends over 14 amino acids. Looked up from germline, CDR1 is SGHVS and CDR2 is FQNEAQ. Unmatched junction bases numbered 5, after V lost 5 bases and J lost 4 bases. As DNA, the CDR3 is TGTGCCAGCAGCCGTAGGGACAGGGCCTATGGCTACACCTTC. Translation: CASSRRDRAYGYTF.

There are a few counts of this clone. The V and J genes are TRBV27 and TRBJ1-1; no definite D call. The V gene's germline CDR1 is MNHEY and CDR2 SMNVEV (reference sequence). The length of the CDR3 is 16 residues. The germline V and J ends were trimmed by 5 bases and 4 bases, with 20 bases remaining between them. The CDR3 nucleotides are TGTGCCAGCAGTCACATCCTTGGACGGTGGGGCACTGAAGCTTTCTTT. It specifies CASSHILGRWGTEAFF.

V usage is TRBV19 and J usage is TRBJ2-7; possible D gene TRBD2, 5 bases. With 1 base removed from V and 7 bases from J, the gap between germline ends came to 17 bases. Germline V CDR1 and CDR2: LNHDA, SQIVND (reference sequence). There are 15 residues in the CDR3. CDR3 nucleotide sequence: TGTGCCAGTAGTATAGTGTGGCAGTCTCGAGGGGAGCAGTACTTC. It encodes CASSIVWQSRGEQYF. The variable domain in full, with the rest retrieved from reference TRBV19 and TRBJ2-7, is DGGITQSPKYLFRKEGQNVTLSCEQNLNHDAMYWYRQDPGQGLRLIYYSQIVNDFQKGDIAEGYSVSREKKESFPLTVTSAQKNPTAFYLCASSIVWQSRGEQYFGPGTRLTVT.

V usage is TRBV11-2 and J usage is TRBJ2-3; D unclear. Trimming took 2 bases from V and 2 from J, leaving 8 bases between them. The CDR3 runs to 14 residues. CDR1 and CDR2 (germline): SGHAT, FQNNGV. As DNA, the CDR3 is TGTGCCAGCAGCTTATTACTTTACACAGATACGCAGTATTTT. Its translation is CASSLLLYTDTQYF.

The chain recombines TRBV11-2 with TRBJ1-2; 10 bases agree with TRBD1. This CDR3 contains 16 residues. Germline CDR1 SGHAT, CDR2 FQNNGV. V was pared by 7 bases and J by 2 bases, with 10 bases of the junction left unmatched. CDR3 sequence: CASTPRLGQGNYGYTF. In DNA form, the CDR3 reads TGTGCCAGCACCCCTCGTCTGGGACAGGGGAACTATGGCTACACCTTC. Full variable domain (missing parts from reference TRBV11-2 and TRBJ1-2): EAGVAQSPRYKIIEKRQSVAFWCNPISGHATLYWYQQILGQGPKLLIQFQNNGVVDDSQLPKDRFSAERLKGVDSTLKIQPAKLEDSAVYLCASTPRLGQGNYGYTFGSGTRLTVV.

The gene calls are TRBV5-8 and TRBJ2-7; D possibly corresponds to TRBD2 (5 bases). V was clipped by 4 bases and J by 7 bases, with 18 bases between them. This CDR3 spans 14 amino acids. In germline, CDR1 is SGHTS, CDR2 YDEGEE. The CDR3 protein is CASSLGPPTGEQYF. DNA for the CDR3: TGTGCCAGCAGCCTCGGACCTCCCACGGGGGAGCAGTACTTC.

The chain carries TRBV9 and TRBJ1-1; D is undetermined. This CDR3 comprises 14 residues. Germline V gene sequence: CDR1 SGDLS, CDR2 YYNGEE. V was pared by 0 bases and J by 0 bases, with 6 bases between. The chain's CDR3 is CASSVDPMNTEAFF. Written as DNA, the CDR3 is TGTGCCAGCAGCGTAGACCCGATGAACACTGAAGCTTTCTTT. Together with reference TRBV9 and TRBJ1-1, the CDR3 gives the full variable domain: DSGVTQTPKHLITATGQRVTLRCSPRSGDLSVYWYQQSLDQGLQFLIQYYNGEERAKGNILERFSAQQFPDLHSELNLSSLELGDSALYFCASSVDPMNTEAFFGQGTRLTVV.

CDR3 in amino acids: CASSYRGPGSYEQYF. The CDR3 bases are TGTGCCAGCAGCTACAGGGGGCCGGGCTCCTACGAGCAGTACTTC. The chain recombines TRBV5-8 with TRBJ2-7; 9 positions match TRBD1. CDR1 and CDR2 from the germline V gene are SGHTS and YDEGEE. Trimming removed 3 bases from V and 0 bases from J; junction bases left unmatched: 4. CDR3 size: 15 residues.

CDR3 coding DNA: TGTGCCAGCAGCCGATTAGGGGTAACTGAAGCTTTCTTT. This sequence encodes CASSRLGVTEAFF. The chain employs TRBV5-8 and TRBJ1-1; a possible D gene is TRBD1 (5 bases). Looked up from germline, CDR1 is SGHTS and CDR2 is YDEGEE. This CDR3 has 13 residues. V dropped 4 bases and J dropped 5 bases, with 12 bases sitting between them. The complete variable domain, with remaining parts taken from reference TRBV5-8 and TRBJ1-1, reads EAGVTQSPTHLIKTRGQQATLRCSPISGHTSVYWYQQALGLGLQFLLWYDEGEERNRGNFPPRFSGRQFPNYSSELNVNALELEDSALYLCASSRLGVTEAFFGQGTRLTVV.

This clone turned up a few times. V and J are TRBV19 and TRBJ1-1; the D is unclear. Per germline, CDR1 LNHDA and CDR2 SQIVND (reference sequence). V was cut by 5 bases and J by 2 bases, with 6 bases left in between. This CDR3 is built from 12 residues. CDR3 amino acids: CASSRPNTEAFF. The CDR3 DNA follows: TGTGCCAGTAGTCGCCCCAACACTGAAGCTTTCTTT.

This chain uses TRBV15 with TRBJ1-6; D is unresolved. The CDR3 runs 13 residues. Germline V gene lookup returns CDR1 LNHNV and CDR2 YYDKDF (reference sequence). The V end was cut by 10 bases, the J end by 1 base, with 8 bases between. The chain's CDR3 is CAIGESYNSPLHF. The DNA for the CDR3 is TGTGCCATCGGGGAGTCCTATAATTCACCCCTCCACTTT. Looking up the rest from reference TRBV15 and TRBJ1-6 gives the full variable domain: DAMVIQNPRYQVTQFGKPVTLSCSQTLNHNVMYWYQQKSSQAPKLLFHYYDKDFNNEADTPDNFQSRRPNTSFCFLDIRSPGLGDTAMYLCAIGESYNSPLHFGNGTRLTVT.

V gene TRBV4-2 combines with J gene TRBJ2-3, with D unresolved. CDR1 and CDR2 from the germline V gene are LGHNA and YNFKEQ. This CDR3 has 18 residues. The V and J ends lost 1 base and 3 bases respectively, with 20 bases between them. CDR3 residues: CASSQALVVPSNTDTQYF. The CDR3 DNA sequence: TGTGCCAGCAGCCAAGCCCTCGTCGTGCCTAGTAATACAGATACGCAGTATTTT.

The sample holds a few counts of this clone. This chain uses TRBV6-5 with TRBJ1-4; D is undetermined. Germline CDR1 reads MNHEY; CDR2 reads SVGAGI. V lost 0 bases and J 3 bases, leaving 8 bases between the germline ends. The CDR3 totals 15 residues. The CDR3 DNA reads as TGTGCCAGCAGTTACTCGTTGACACCTAATGAAAAACTGTTTTTT. This encodes CASSYSLTPNEKLFF.

The chain has TRBV5-5 and TRBJ1-4; D remains ambiguous. Between the trimmed V and J ends, which lost 0 bases and 8 bases, there was a span of 14 bases. Germline V lookup: CDR1 SGHKS, CDR2 YYEKEE (reference sequence). CDR3 length equals 15 residues. CDR3 region: CASSLAAGEDEKLFF. The CDR3 coding sequence is TGTGCCAGCAGCTTGGCAGCGGGAGAGGACGAAAAACTGTTTTTT.

This clone was detected ten times or more. This rearrangement joins TRBV7-8 to TRBJ2-2, with a possible D match to TRBD2 (5 bases). Per germline, CDR1 SGHVS and CDR2 FQNEAQ. V lost 5 bases and J lost 1, with 11 bases in between. CDR3 length: 15 residues. The CDR3 sequence: CASSRLLMNTGELFF. The CDR3 DNA follows: TGTGCCAGCAGCAGACTACTAATGAACACCGGGGAGCTGTTTTTT. The whole variable domain, filled in from reference TRBV7-8 and TRBJ2-2, reads GAGVSQSPRYKVAKRGQDVALRCDPISGHVSLFWYQQALGQGPEFLTYFQNEAQLDKSGLPSDRFFAERPEGSVSTLKIQRTQQEDSAVYLCASSRLLMNTGELFFGEGSRLTVL.

The table lists this clone with a few counts. The chain uses TRBV7-3 and TRBJ1-3; D not resolved. This CDR3 comprises 14 residues. V shed 2 bases and J shed 6 bases, with 11 bases lying between them. Germline assignment: CDR1 SGHTA and CDR2 FQGTGA. The CDR3: CASSLFGEPNTIYF. The CDR3 DNA reads as TGTGCCAGCAGCTTATTTGGTGAGCCAAACACCATATATTTT. The full variable domain, completed using reference TRBV7-3 and TRBJ1-3, is GAGVSQTPSNKVTEKGKYVELRCDPISGHTALYWYRQSLGQGPEFLIYFQGTGAADDSGLPNDRFFAVRPEGSVSTLKIQRTERGDSAVYLCASSLFGEPNTIYFGEGSWLTVV.

This chain joins TRBV7-2 and TRBJ1-5, with TRBD1 identical over 8 bases. CDR3 size: 14 residues. The V and J ends lost 2 bases and 7 bases, in that order; junction bases with no gene match: 4. Germline loops: CDR1 SGHTA, CDR2 FQGNSA. The CDR3 DNA reads as TGTGCCAGCAGCTTATCAGGGGGCGACCAGCCCCAGCATTTT. Encoded protein: CASSLSGGDQPQHF.

This sequence joins TRBV5-1 and TRBJ2-7; D remains ambiguous. V lost 3 bases, J lost 3 bases, and 13 bases lay in between. Germline V gene lookup returns CDR1 SGHRS and CDR2 YFSETQ. The CDR3 has 14 amino acids. CDR3 sequence: CASSSGLTGYEQYF. The CDR3 coding sequence is TGCGCCAGCAGCTCCGGGCTAACTGGCTACGAGCAGTACTTC.

The chain recombines TRBV29-1 with TRBJ2-5, with 7 bases that match TRBD1. Per the germline V gene, CDR1 is SQVTM and CDR2 is ANQGSEA. V shed 2 bases, J shed 6 bases, and the junction held 6 bases outside the gene matches. CDR3 length: 13 residues. CDR3 in amino acids: CSVESNRGKTQYF. The CDR3, as DNA: TGCAGCGTTGAAAGCAACAGGGGAAAGACCCAGTACTTC.

The CDR3 DNA is TGCGCCAGCAGCTCGGAGCGGATCCACGAGCAGTACTTC. It is translated as CASSSERIHEQYF. The chain uses TRBV5-1 and TRBJ2-7, with D possibly TRBD2 on 5 matching bases. CDR3 length: 13 residues. V gave up 3 bases and J gave up 5 bases, with 12 bases separating them. The V gene's germline CDR1 is SGHRS and CDR2 YFSETQ.

V gene TRBV7-6 combines with J gene TRBJ1-5, with TRBD1 matching over 8 bases. Germline V gene sequence: CDR1 SGHVS, CDR2 FNYEAQ. Germline trimming cut 5 bases from V and 7 bases from J; bases unmatched to any gene: 4. The CDR3 is made up of 13 amino acids. CDR3: CASSIQGDQPQHF. The CDR3 DNA reads TGTGCCAGCAGCATACAGGGGGACCAGCCCCAGCATTTT.

The rearrangement uses TRBV5-1 and TRBJ1-3, with 8 bases fitting TRBD1. Germline V gives CDR1 SGHRS, CDR2 YFSETQ. There are 14 residues in the CDR3. V lost 6 bases and J lost 5; bases outside the gene matches: 7. This chain's CDR3 is CASTAGTGRNTIYF. CDR3 nucleotides: TGCGCCAGCACCGCCGGGACAGGACGAAACACCATATATTTT. Based on the CDR3 plus reference TRBV5-1 and TRBJ1-3, the full variable domain is KAGVTQTPRYLIKTRGQQVTLSCSPISGHRSVSWYQQTPGQGLQFLFEYFSETQRNKGNFPGRFSGRQFSNSRSEMNVSTLELGDSALYLCASTAGTGRNTIYFGEGSWLTVV.